A single sample gave rise to the 21 T cell receptor beta chains below, sequenced in a study of tumor-infiltrating lymphocytes in primary liver carcinoma. Using a constant-region primer together with ProtoScript II reverse transcriptase, TCR beta cDNA was made from 500 ng of total RNA. Modified slightly, ARM-PCR produced TCR beta libraries over three nested multiplex PCR rounds. Amplification in the first two PCR rounds was performed using TRBV1-TRBV30 forward primers and a C-beta reverse primer for 10 cycles each. TCRdb re-called the multiplex PCR reads with MiXCR, one entry per CDR3 protein. The repertoire consists of tens of thousands of distinct CDR3 sequences, with 55% to 75% occurring once and the leading ten covering just under 30%. Co-extraction of RNA and DNA was performed on about 20-33 mg of unsorted bulk tissue. The sample taken for sequencing was liver tumor tissue from sampling region 5. The subset here: tumor region T5, tumor centre. The receptors were sampled from a man aged 35 to 55 with primary liver carcinoma and hepatitis B virus infection.

Comment on this clonotype: Since a much larger clone is just one base distant, this may be a read error. CDR3 amino acids: CASSQERAGETGELFF. Here the CDR3 DNA reads TGCGCCAGCAGCCAAGAAAGGGCGGGAGAGACCGGGGAGCTGTTTTTT. The rearrangement joins TRBV4-1 to TRBJ2-2, with TRBD2 matching 7 bases. Germline CDR1 and CDR2: MGHRA and YSYEKL. Germline trimming cut 0 bases from V and 5 bases from J; bases unmatched to any gene: 6. CDR3 length equals 16 residues.

For this clonotype: An end of the junction does not agree with germline; a read error may underlie this. The chain is built from TRBV6-1 and TRBJ1-5; 7 nucleotides line up with TRBD2. The closer fit of TRBJ2-3 to the DNA end suggests the J call may be wrong. Germline assignment: CDR1 MNHNS and CDR2 SASEGT. CDR3 size: 14 residues. The CDR3 spells CANSDRAGDQPQYF. CDR3 DNA: TGTGCCAACAGTGACCGGGCGGGGGATCAGCCCCAGTATTTT.

To note about this clonotype: One junction end disagrees with the germline gene, perhaps due to a read error. The chain is built from TRBV6-1 and TRBJ2-3; possibly TRBD1 for D (5 bases). The CDR3 is made up of 14 amino acids. Germline lookup yields CDR1 MNHNS and CDR2 SASEGT. The CDR3 region has the DNA TGTGCCAGCAAGAGGACACCTCTCATAGATACGCAGTACTTT. This codes for CASKRTPLIDTQYF.

As to this clonotype: A much larger clone lies a single base off, so this may be a read error. The CDR3 spells CASSQHSGTDTHYF. CDR3 DNA sequence: TGCGCCAGCAGCCAACATTCAGGCACAGATACGCACTATTTT. The chain links TRBV5-1 to TRBJ2-3; unclear D gene. This CDR3 comprises 14 residues. Germline values: CDR1 SGHRS, CDR2 YFSETQ. The full variable domain, with the rest looked up from reference TRBV5-1 and TRBJ2-3, is KAGVTQTPRYLIKTRGQQVTLSCSPISGHRSVSWYQQTPGQGLQFLFEYFSETQRNKGNFPGRFSGRQFSNSRSEMNVSTLELGDSALYLCASSQHSGTDTHYFGPGTRLTVL.

This chain connects TRBV11-2 to TRBJ2-2; TRBD2 matches at 9 bases. The CDR3 is made up of 16 amino acids. Germline trimming cut 1 base from V and 13 bases from J; bases unmatched to any gene: 13. CDR1 is SGHAT and CDR2 is FQNNGV in the germline V gene. The CDR3: CASSLAALAGTVGLFF. CDR3 in DNA: TGTGCCAGCAGCTTAGCGGCGCTAGCGGGAACCGTGGGGCTGTTTTTT.

This chain connects TRBV11-2 to TRBJ2-3; D ambiguous. The CDR3 is made up of 14 amino acids. V was clipped by 8 bases and J by 4 bases, with 16 bases between them. Germline values: CDR1 SGHAT, CDR2 FQNNGV. The CDR3 DNA follows: TGTGCCAGCGGCCTAGATAGCCTCTCAGATACGCAGTATTTT. It codes for CASGLDSLSDTQYF.

A remark on this clonotype: An end of the junction differs from the germline gene, which may be a read error. The V call is TRBV12-3 or TRBV12-4, the J call TRBJ2-2, with no clear D. There are 15 residues in the CDR3. Here the CDR3 DNA reads TGTGCCAGGAGTTTAGAACGGTTAGGCACCGTGGAGCTGTTTTTT. Translating it yields CARSLERLGTVELFF.

The chain carries TRBV30 and TRBJ2-1; possible D gene TRBD2, 6 bases. The CDR3 sequence is 15 residues long. CDR1 is GTSNPN, CDR2 SVGIG, per germline (reference sequence). Trimming took off 4 bases at V and 0 bases at J, with 13 bases between the two ends. In DNA form, the CDR3 reads TGTGCCTGGATGGGACCCGGGGGCTCCTACAATGAGCAGTTCTTC. This codes for CAWMGPGGSYNEQFF. The full variable domain, rest sourced from reference TRBV30 and TRBJ2-1, is SQTIHQWPATLVQPVGSPLSLECTVEGTSNPNLYWYRQAAGRGLQLLFYSVGIGQISSEVPQNLSASRPQDRQFILSSKKLLLSDSGFYLCAWMGPGGSYNEQFFGPGTRLTVL.

Concerning this clonotype itself: The germline gene is not matched at one end of the junction; a read error may be the cause. This chain joins TRBV20-1 and TRBJ2-1; D uncertain. The CDR3 has 14 amino acids. Germline assignment: CDR1 DFQATT and CDR2 SNEGSKA (reference sequence). CDR3: CNVPPRSPYNEQLF. CDR3 nucleotide sequence: TGCAATGTCCCCCCCCGAAGCCCTTACAATGAGCAGTTATTC.

Details on this clonotype: At one end, the junction sequence differs from germline, possibly due to a read error. The CDR3 DNA reads as TGTGCCATCGGTACTAGCGGGGGCACAGACACGCAGTATTTT. This gives the protein CAIGTSGGTDTQYF. V is TRBV11-3 and J is TRBJ2-3; 11 bases fit TRBD2. This CDR3 is built from 14 residues. Germline V gene sequence: CDR1 SGHNT, CDR2 YENEEA. The variable domain in full, with the rest retrieved from reference TRBV11-3 and TRBJ2-3, is EAGVVQSPRYKIIEKKQPVAFWCNPISGHNTLYWYLQNLGQGPELLIRYENEEAVDDSQLPKDRFSAERLKGVDSTLKIQPAELGDSAVYLCAIGTSGGTDTQYFGPGTRLTVL.

In its sample, this clonotype was seen many times. This rearrangement joins TRBV10-3 to TRBJ2-1; TRBD2 might be the D (5 bases). The CDR3 is made up of 13 amino acids. The V gene lost 7 bases and the J gene lost 9 bases, with 16 bases spanning the gap. Germline values: CDR1 ENHRY, CDR2 SYGVKD. CDR3 sequence: CAITAGEVGEQFF. The CDR3 DNA is TGTGCCATCACGGCCGGGGAAGTCGGTGAGCAGTTCTTC.

This clonotype was observed at least ten times. The chain recombines TRBV5-4 with TRBJ2-6; tentatively, D is TRBD2 (5 bases). Between the trimmed V and J ends, which lost 1 base and 4 bases, there was a span of 12 bases. The CDR3 covers 16 residues. Germline lookup yields CDR1 SGHNT and CDR2 YYREEE (reference sequence). The chain's CDR3 is CASSLPGLTGANVLTF. The CDR3 coding sequence is TGTGCCAGCAGCTTGCCGGGGTTGACGGGGGCCAACGTCCTGACTTTC.

V is TRBV20-1 and J is TRBJ2-2; 8 bases line up with TRBD1. Germline V gives CDR1 DFQATT, CDR2 SNEGSKA (reference sequence). V was pared by 0 bases and J by 6 bases, with 9 bases of the junction left unmatched. The length of the CDR3 is 16 residues. This CDR3 is CSARDPSRGLSGELFF. DNA for the CDR3: TGCAGTGCTAGAGATCCCTCCAGGGGGCTTTCCGGGGAGCTGTTTTTT.

A note on this clonotype: One junction end disagrees with the germline gene, perhaps due to a read error. This chain links TRBV12-3 or TRBV12-4 with TRBJ1-6, with 7 bases that match TRBD1. CDR3 length: 15 amino acids. In DNA form, the CDR3 reads TGTGCAAGTAGTTCCACGACAGGGCGTAATTCACCCCCCCACTTC. This encodes CASSSTTGRNSPPHF.

In regard to this clonotype: Compared with germline, one end of the junction differs, possibly owing to a read error. The chain couples TRBV11-2 to TRBJ1-1, with D unclear. The CDR3 loop spans 12 amino acids. The germline CDR1 and CDR2 sequences are SGHAT and FQNNGV. Here the CDR3 DNA reads TGTGCCAGCAGCCTATGGTACACCGAAGCTTTCTTT. As protein: CASSLWYTEAFF. Looking up the rest from reference TRBV11-2 and TRBJ1-1 gives the full variable domain: EAGVAQSPRYKIIEKRQSVAFWCNPISGHATLYWYQQILGQGPKLLIQFQNNGVVDDSQLPKDRFSAERLKGVDSTLKIQPAKLEDSAVYLCASSLWYTEAFFGQGTRLTVV.

A few counts support this clonotype. The rearrangement uses TRBV19 and TRBJ2-2, with D tentatively TRBD1 (5 bases). V was clipped by 4 bases and J by 4 bases, with 13 bases between them. Germline-derived CDR1 and CDR2 are LNHDA and SQIVND (reference sequence). The CDR3 loop spans 15 amino acids. The CDR3 reads CASSRQTAITGELFF. The CDR3 DNA sequence: TGTGCCAGTAGTAGACAGACTGCCATCACCGGGGAGCTGTTTTTT. Complete variable domain (other parts from reference TRBV19 and TRBJ2-2): DGGITQSPKYLFRKEGQNVTLSCEQNLNHDAMYWYRQDPGQGLRLIYYSQIVNDFQKGDIAEGYSVSREKKESFPLTVTSAQKNPTAFYLCASSRQTAITGELFFGEGSRLTVL.

This clonotype was recorded only once. CDR3 nucleotide sequence: TGTGCCAGCAGCTTTACAACAGGAGATACGCAGTATTTT. It specifies CASSFTTGDTQYF. The chain carries TRBV7-3 and TRBJ2-3, with D tentatively TRBD1 (5 bases). V dropped 3 bases and J dropped 5 bases, with 9 bases sitting between them. The CDR3 contains 13 residues. Germline CDR1 and CDR2: SGHTA and FQGTGA.

J is TRBJ2-7 and V is TRBV6-5; 7 nucleotides align to TRBD1. Trimming removed 2 bases from V and 10 bases from J; junction bases left unmatched: 11. The CDR3 is 14 residues long. Germline loops: CDR1 MNHEY, CDR2 SVGAGI. CDR3 bases: TGTGCCAGCAGTTACCCTGGACAAGGGGGCGAACAGTACTTC. This gives the protein CASSYPGQGGEQYF.

Regarding this clonotype: Likely a read error: the CDR3 ends without its conserved phenylalanine or tryptophan. The DNA for the CDR3 is TGTACCAGCAGCTTGAGGGAGCAAGAGACCCAGTACTTG. As protein: CTSSLREQETQYL. The rearrangement uses TRBV5-4 and TRBJ2-5; possible D gene TRBD2, 5 bases. Germline V gives CDR1 SGHNT, CDR2 YYREEE (reference sequence). The CDR3 is 13 amino acids.

Comment on this clonotype: Given the absence of the conserved phenylalanine or tryptophan at the CDR3 end, a read error is likely. CDR3 sequence reads: CASSPPTRSNQPQHL. The CDR3 DNA is TGTGCCAGCAGTCCTCCAACCCGTAGCAACCAGCCCCAGCATTTG. The chain links TRBV6-6 to TRBJ1-5; no definite D call. CDR3 length equals 15 residues. Germline lookup yields CDR1 MNHNY and CDR2 SVGAGI (reference sequence).

Of note for this clonotype: One end of the junction fails to match germline, which may point to a read error. The rearrangement links TRBV6-5 to TRBJ2-7, with 10 nucleotides matching TRBD1. The CDR3 contains 14 residues. Germline V gene data show CDR1 as MNHEY and CDR2 as SVGAGI. The CDR3 protein is CDSYPGQGHHEQYF. Here the CDR3 DNA reads TGTGACAGCTACCCGGGACAGGGGCACCACGAGCAGTACTTC.